Here is one TCR beta chain with its context. These data belong to a study of blood T cell repertoires in COVID-19. For the study at large: COVID-19 samples from acute and convalescent phases originated in the United States, Italy and Spain. T cells, B-cell-depleted T cells, or PBMCs provided the cDNA or gDNA that served as material.

Seattle participants joined during active infection and were tracked over time. Using immunoSEQ multiplex PCR, the repertoire was profiled, and TCRdb retains in-frame clones only, with some absent. The repertoire holds roughly 100,000 clones, with about 85% as singletons. V gave up 4 bases and J gave up 3 bases; unmatched junction bases: 6. The CDR3 has 15 residues. Germline V lookup: CDR1 LGHNA, CDR2 YNFKEQ. The chain has TRBV4-2 and TRBJ2-7; 10 bases are a match to TRBD1. The sequenced sample was peripheral blood. The sequence came from a woman aged 45-65 years with COVID-19, enrolled during active disease. The CDR3 DNA reads TGTGCCAGCAGCCCCGGGACAGGGGCTTTCTACGAGCAGTACTTC. Protein product: CASSPGTGAFYEQYF.